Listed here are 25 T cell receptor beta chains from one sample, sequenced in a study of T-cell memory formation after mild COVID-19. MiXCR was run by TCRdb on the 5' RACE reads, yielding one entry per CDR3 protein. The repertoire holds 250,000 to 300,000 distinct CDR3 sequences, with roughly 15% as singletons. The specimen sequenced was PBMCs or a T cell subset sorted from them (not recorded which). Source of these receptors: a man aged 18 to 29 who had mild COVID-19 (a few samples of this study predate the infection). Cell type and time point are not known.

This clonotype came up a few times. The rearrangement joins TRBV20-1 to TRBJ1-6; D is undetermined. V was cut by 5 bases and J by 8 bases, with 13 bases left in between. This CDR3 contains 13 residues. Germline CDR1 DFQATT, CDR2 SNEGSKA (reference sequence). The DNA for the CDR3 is TGCAGTGCTCTGGGTCAGCCGGATTCACCCCTCCACTTT. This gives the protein CSALGQPDSPLHF.

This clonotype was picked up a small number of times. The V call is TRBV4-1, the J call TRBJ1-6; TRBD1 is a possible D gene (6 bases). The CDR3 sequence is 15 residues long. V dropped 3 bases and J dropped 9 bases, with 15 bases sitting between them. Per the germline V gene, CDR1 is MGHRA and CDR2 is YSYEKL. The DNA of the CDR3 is TGCGCCAGCAGCCACCGGCAGGGGTCGAGTTCACCCCTCCACTTT. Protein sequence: CASSHRQGSSSPLHF.

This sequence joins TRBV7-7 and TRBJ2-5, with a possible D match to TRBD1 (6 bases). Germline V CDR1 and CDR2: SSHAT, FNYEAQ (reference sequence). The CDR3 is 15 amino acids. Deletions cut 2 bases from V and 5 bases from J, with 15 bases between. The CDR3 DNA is TGTGCCAGCAGCTTAATGTCAGGGGAGAGGGAGACCCAGTACTTC. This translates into CASSLMSGERETQYF.

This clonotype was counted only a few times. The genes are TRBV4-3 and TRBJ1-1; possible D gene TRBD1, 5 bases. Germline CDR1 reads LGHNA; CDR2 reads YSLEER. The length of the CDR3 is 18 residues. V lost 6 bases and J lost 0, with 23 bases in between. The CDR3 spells CASSHKTGPKDMNTEAFF. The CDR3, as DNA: TGCGCCAGCAGTCACAAGACGGGGCCTAAGGACATGAACACTGAAGCTTTCTTT.

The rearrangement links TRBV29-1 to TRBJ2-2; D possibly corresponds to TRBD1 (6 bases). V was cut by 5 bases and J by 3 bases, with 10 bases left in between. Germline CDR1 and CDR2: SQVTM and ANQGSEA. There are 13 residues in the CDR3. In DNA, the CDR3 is TGCAGCGTTCCAGGGGTTGACACCGGGGAGCTGTTTTTT. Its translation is CSVPGVDTGELFF.

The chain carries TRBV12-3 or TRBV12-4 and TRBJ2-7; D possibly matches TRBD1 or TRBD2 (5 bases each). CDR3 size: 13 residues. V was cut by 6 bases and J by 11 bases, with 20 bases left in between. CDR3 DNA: TGTGCCAGCAGCACCGGGACCGACTCCTGGGAGTACTTC. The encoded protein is CASSTGTDSWEYF.

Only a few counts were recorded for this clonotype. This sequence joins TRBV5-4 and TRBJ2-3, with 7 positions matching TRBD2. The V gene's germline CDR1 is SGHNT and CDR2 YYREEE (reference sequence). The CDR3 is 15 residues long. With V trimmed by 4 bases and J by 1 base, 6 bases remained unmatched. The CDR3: CASSGGGLRTDTQYF. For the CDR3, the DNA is TGTGCCAGCAGCGGCGGGGGACTCCGCACAGATACGCAGTATTTT.

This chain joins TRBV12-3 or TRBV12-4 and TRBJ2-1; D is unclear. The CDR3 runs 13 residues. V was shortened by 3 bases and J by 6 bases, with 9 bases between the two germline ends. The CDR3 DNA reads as TGTGCCAGCAGTTTGGTCACACCCAATGAGCAGTTCTTC. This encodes CASSLVTPNEQFF.

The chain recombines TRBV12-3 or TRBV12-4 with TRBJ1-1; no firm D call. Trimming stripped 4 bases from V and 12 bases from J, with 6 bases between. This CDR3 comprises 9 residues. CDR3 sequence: CASSSPPFF. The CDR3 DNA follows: TGTGCCAGCAGTTCTCCGCCTTTCTTT.

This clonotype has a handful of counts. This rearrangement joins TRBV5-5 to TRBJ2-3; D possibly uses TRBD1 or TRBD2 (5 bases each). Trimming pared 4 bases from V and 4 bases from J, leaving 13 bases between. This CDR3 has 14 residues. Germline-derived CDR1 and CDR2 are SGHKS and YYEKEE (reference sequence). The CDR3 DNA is TGTGCCAGCAGCCGGCTAGTGGGGGCAGATACGCAGTATTTT. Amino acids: CASSRLVGADTQYF.

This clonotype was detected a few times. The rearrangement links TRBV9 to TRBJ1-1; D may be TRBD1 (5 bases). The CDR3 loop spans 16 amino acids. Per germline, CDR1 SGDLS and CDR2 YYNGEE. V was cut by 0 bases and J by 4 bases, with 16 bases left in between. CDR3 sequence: CASSVDAGGGSTEAFF. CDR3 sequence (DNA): TGTGCCAGCAGCGTAGACGCAGGCGGGGGATCCACTGAAGCTTTCTTT.

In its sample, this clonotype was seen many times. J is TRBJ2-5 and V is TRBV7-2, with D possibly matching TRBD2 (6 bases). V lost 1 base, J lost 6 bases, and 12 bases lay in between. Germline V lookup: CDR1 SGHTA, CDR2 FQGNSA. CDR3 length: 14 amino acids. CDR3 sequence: CASSLGLAMQTQYF. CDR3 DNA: TGTGCCAGCAGCTTAGGCCTAGCGATGCAGACCCAGTACTTC. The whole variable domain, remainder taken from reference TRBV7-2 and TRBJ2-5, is GAGVSQSPSNKVTEKGKDVELRCDPISGHTALYWYRQSLGQGLEFLIYFQGNSAPDKSGLPSDRFSAERTGGSVSTLTIQRTQQEDSAVYLCASSLGLAMQTQYFGPGTRLLVL.

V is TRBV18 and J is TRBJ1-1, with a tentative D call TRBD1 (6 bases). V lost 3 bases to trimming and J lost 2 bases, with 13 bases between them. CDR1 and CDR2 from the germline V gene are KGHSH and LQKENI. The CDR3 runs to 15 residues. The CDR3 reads CASSPSQGSNTEAFF. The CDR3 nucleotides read TGTGCCAGCTCACCGTCTCAGGGGAGCAACACTGAAGCTTTCTTT.

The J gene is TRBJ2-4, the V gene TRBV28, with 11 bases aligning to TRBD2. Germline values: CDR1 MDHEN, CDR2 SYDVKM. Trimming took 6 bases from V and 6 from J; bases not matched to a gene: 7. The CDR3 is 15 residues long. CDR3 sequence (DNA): TGTGCCAGCAGCCCTCTTAGCGGGGGGGCAAACATTCAGTACTTC. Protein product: CASSPLSGGANIQYF.

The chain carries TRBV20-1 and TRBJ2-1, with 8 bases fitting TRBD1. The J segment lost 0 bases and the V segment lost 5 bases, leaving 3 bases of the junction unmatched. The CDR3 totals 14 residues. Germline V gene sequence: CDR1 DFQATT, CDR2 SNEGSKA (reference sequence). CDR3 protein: CSAQQGVSYNEQFF. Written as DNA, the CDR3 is TGCAGTGCTCAACAGGGGGTCTCCTACAATGAGCAGTTCTTC.

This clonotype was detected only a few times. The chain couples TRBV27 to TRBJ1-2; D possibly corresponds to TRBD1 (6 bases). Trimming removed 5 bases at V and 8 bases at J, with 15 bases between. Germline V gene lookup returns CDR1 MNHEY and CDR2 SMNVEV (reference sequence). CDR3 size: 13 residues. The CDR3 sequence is CASSRGDASGYTF. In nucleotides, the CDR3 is TGTGCCAGCAGTAGGGGGGACGCGTCCGGCTACACCTTC.

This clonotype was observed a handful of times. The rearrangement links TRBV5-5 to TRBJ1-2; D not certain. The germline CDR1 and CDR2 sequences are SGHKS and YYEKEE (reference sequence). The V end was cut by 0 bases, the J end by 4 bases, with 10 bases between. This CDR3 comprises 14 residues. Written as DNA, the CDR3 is TGTGCCAGCAGCTTGGGGCGCCCAATCTATGGCTACACCTTC. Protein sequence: CASSLGRPIYGYTF.

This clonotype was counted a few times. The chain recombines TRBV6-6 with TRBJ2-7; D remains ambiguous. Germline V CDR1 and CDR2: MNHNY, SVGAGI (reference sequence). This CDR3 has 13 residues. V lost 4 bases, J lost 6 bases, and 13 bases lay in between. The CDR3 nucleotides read TGTGCCAGCAGTTGGGAAGTGGGCTTCGAGCAGTACTTC. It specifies CASSWEVGFEQYF.

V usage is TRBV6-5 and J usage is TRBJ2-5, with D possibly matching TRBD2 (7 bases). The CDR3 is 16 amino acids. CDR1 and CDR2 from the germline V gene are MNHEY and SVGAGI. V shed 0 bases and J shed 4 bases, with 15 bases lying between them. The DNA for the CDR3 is TGTGCCAGCAGTTACTCTTCCGGCGGGGGCGGAGAGACCCAGTACTTC. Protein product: CASSYSSGGGGETQYF.

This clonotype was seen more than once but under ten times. CDR3 nucleotides: TGCGCCAGCAGCTTGTTACAGGGAAGGGAGCAGTTCTTC. Translation: CASSLLQGREQFF. The chain uses TRBV5-1 and TRBJ2-1, with a weak D call TRBD1 (6 bases). V dropped 1 base and J dropped 10 bases, with 12 bases sitting between them. The CDR3 extends over 13 amino acids. The germline V gene encodes CDR1 SGHRS and CDR2 YFSETQ. Variable domain in full (rest from reference TRBV5-1 and TRBJ2-1): KAGVTQTPRYLIKTRGQQVTLSCSPISGHRSVSWYQQTPGQGLQFLFEYFSETQRNKGNFPGRFSGRQFSNSRSEMNVSTLELGDSALYLCASSLLQGREQFFGPGTRLTVL.

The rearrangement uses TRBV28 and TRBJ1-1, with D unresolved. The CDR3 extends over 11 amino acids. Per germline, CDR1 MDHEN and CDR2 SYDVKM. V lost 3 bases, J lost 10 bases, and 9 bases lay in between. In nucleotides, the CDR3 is TGTGCCAGCAGTTTGACCGGAGGAGCTTTCTTT. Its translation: CASSLTGGAFF.

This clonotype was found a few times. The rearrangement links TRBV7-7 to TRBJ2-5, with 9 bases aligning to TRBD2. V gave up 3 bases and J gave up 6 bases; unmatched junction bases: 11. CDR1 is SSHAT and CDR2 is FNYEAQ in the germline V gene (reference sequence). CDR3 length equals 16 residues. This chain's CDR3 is CASSFSPSGDQKTQYF. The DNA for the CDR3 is TGTGCCAGCAGCTTCAGTCCTAGCGGGGATCAGAAGACCCAGTACTTC.

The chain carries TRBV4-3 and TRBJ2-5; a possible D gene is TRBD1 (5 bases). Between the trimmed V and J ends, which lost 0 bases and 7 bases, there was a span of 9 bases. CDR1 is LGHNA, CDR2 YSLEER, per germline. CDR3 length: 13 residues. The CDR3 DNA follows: TGCGCCAGCAGCCAAGATCCTGGGGCGACCCAGTACTTC. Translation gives CASSQDPGATQYF.

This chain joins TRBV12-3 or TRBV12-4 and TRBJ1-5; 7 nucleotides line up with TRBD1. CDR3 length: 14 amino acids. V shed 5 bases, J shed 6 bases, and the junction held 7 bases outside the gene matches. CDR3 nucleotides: TGTGCCAGCAGTGCAAACAGGGGAGGTCAGCCCCAGCATTTT. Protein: CASSANRGGQPQHF.

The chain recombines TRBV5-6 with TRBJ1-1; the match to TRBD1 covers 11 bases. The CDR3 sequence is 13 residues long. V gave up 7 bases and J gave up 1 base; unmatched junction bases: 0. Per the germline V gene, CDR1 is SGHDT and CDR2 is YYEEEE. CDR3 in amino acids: CASGQGANTEAFF. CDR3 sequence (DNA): TGTGCCAGCGGACAGGGGGCGAACACTGAAGCTTTCTTT. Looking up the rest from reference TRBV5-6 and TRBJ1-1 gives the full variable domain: DAGVTQSPTHLIKTRGQQVTLRCSPKSGHDTVSWYQQALGQGPQFIFQYYEEEERQRGNFPDRFSGHQFPNYSSELNVNALLLGDSALYLCASGQGANTEAFFGQGTRLTVV.